This entry concerns a single TCR beta chain. Methods used by the authors: Amplification of reference gene primers provided the estimated nucleated cell counts. TCRdb keeps only in-frame clones here, not all; method: immunoSEQ multiplex PCR. That table furnishes V, J and clone size, whereas the DNA furnished D and trimming. The repertoire holds a few hundred thousand clones, with 80% to 90% as singletons. The data originate from a study of blood T cell repertoires in COVID-19. Overall study context: Spain, Italy and the United States supplied samples that represented acute and convalescent COVID-19. From T cells, B-cell-depleted T cells, or PBMCs came the material, which was cDNA or gDNA.

The V end was cut by 6 bases, the J end by 7 bases, with 13 bases between. Germline V CDR1 and CDR2: MDHEN, SYDVKM. The CDR3 runs 14 residues. The material sequenced was peripheral blood. This rearrangement joins TRBV28 to TRBJ1-6; weak D call: TRBD1 (6 bases). The receptor was derived from a woman aged 45-65 years who had recovered from COVID-19. The CDR3 region has the DNA TGTGCCAGCAGGATACAGGGATCAAATTCACCCCTCCACTTT. Residues: CASRIQGSNSPLHF.